Below, 8 T cell receptor beta chains from the same sample are listed, as sequenced in a study of T cell changes during pregnancy in multiple sclerosis. The table came from immunoSEQ multiplex PCR; TCRdb's copy has only in-frame clones and leaves some out. The sample holds about 45,000 clones, 91% seen once. The material was CD8+ T cells from peripheral blood mononuclear cells, obtained in the second trimester of pregnancy. All receptors come from a female donor with multiple sclerosis, enrolled in a pregnancy study.

V gene TRBV10-2 combines with J gene TRBJ1-1; D is unclear. CDR1 WSHSY and CDR2 SAAADI come from the germline V gene. V lost 6 bases to trimming and J lost 1 base, with 9 bases between them. The CDR3 contains 13 residues. The CDR3 sequence is CASRSGGNTEAFF. In DNA form, the CDR3 reads TGCGCCAGCAGATCGGGAGGGAACACTGAAGCTTTCTTT.

V is TRBV5-1 and J is TRBJ1-1; D is unclear. V lost 0 bases to trimming and J lost 1 base, with 22 bases between them. Germline CDR1 is SGHRS and CDR2 is YFSETQ. The CDR3 length is 19 residues. The CDR3 region is CASSLALIQTGGENTEAFF. In DNA, the CDR3 is TGCGCCAGCAGCTTGGCCTTGATCCAGACCGGCGGGGAGAACACTGAAGCTTTCTTT. The variable domain in full, with the rest retrieved from reference TRBV5-1 and TRBJ1-1, is KAGVTQTPRYLIKTRGQQVTLSCSPISGHRSVSWYQQTPGQGLQFLFEYFSETQRNKGNFPGRFSGRQFSNSRSEMNVSTLELGDSALYLCASSLALIQTGGENTEAFFGQGTRLTVV.

The genes are TRBV21-1 and TRBJ1-3. TRBV21-1 represents a pseudogene. This CDR3 contains 17 residues. The CDR3 DNA sequence: TGTGCCAGCAGCAAACCCCGTGGGACTTTTGCTGGAAACACCATATATTTT. Protein product: CASSKPRGTFAGNTIYF.

In its sample, this clone was seen a few times. V and J are TRBV19 and TRBJ2-7, with a possible D match to TRBD1 (7 bases). The germline gives CDR1 LNHDA, CDR2 SQIVND (reference sequence). V lost 10 bases and J lost 5, with 18 bases in between. There are 13 residues in the CDR3. The CDR3 sequence is CATSGGGLDEQYF. The DNA for the CDR3 is TGTGCCACGAGTGGAGGGGGCCTCGACGAGCAGTACTTC. Supplemented by reference TRBV19 and TRBJ2-7, the full variable domain reads DGGITQSPKYLFRKEGQNVTLSCEQNLNHDAMYWYRQDPGQGLRLIYYSQIVNDFQKGDIAEGYSVSREKKESFPLTVTSAQKNPTAFYLCATSGGGLDEQYFGPGTRLTVT.

CDR3 amino acids: CSAGRVEQYF. In nucleotides, the CDR3 is TGCAGTGCGGGGAGGGTCGAGCAGTACTTC. The rearrangement links TRBV20-1 to TRBJ2-7, with TRBD2 matching 7 bases. CDR1 is DFQATT, CDR2 SNEGSKA, per germline (reference sequence). The junction had 2 bases not matched to a gene; V was cut back by 6 bases and J by 6 bases. This CDR3 is built from 10 residues.

In this sample, this clone turned up a few times. The gene calls are TRBV11-2 and TRBJ2-7, with TRBD1 as a possible D gene (5 bases). Per germline, CDR1 SGHAT and CDR2 FQNNGV. CDR3 length: 15 residues. The V end lost 5 bases, the J end lost 3 bases, and 17 bases lay between the germline ends. This CDR3 is CASSPRQGILYEQYF. The DNA for the CDR3 is TGTGCCAGCAGCCCGCGGCAGGGCATTCTCTACGAGCAGTACTTC.

This sequence joins TRBV6-4 and TRBJ1-1; D is uncertain. The CDR3 runs 13 residues. Germline assignment: CDR1 MRHNA and CDR2 SNTAGT. Trimming took 5 bases from V and 4 from J, leaving 11 bases between them. The CDR3 nucleotides read TGTGCCAGCAGTCGGACTGAATCCACTGAAGCTTTCTTT. This encodes CASSRTESTEAFF.

The genes are TRBV11-2 and TRBJ1-3; D gene unclear. Germline V gives CDR1 SGHAT, CDR2 FQNNGV. This CDR3 region has 15 residues. With 1 base removed from V and 0 bases from J, the gap between germline ends came to 7 bases. This chain's CDR3 is CASSLVQRSGNTIYF. CDR3 coding DNA: TGTGCCAGCAGCTTAGTGCAGCGCTCTGGAAACACCATATATTTT.